This record looks at one T cell receptor (beta chain) sequence and its context. V lost 6 bases and J 3 bases, leaving 8 bases between the germline ends. Germline CDR1 is MNHNS and CDR2 is SASEGT. The CDR3 runs to 13 residues. This sample is part of a study of cytomegalovirus exposure and HLA in healthy donors. PCR was performed using 60 Vbeta and 13 Jbeta primers. Assay used: immunoSEQ multiplex PCR; TCRdb lists only in-frame clones, some missing. The sample yields nearly 110,000 clones, around 73% seen once. The origin of this receptor is a man younger than 40 in good health and CMV-seronegative. The sequenced material came from PBMCs. J is TRBJ1-4 and V is TRBV6-1; D unclear. The CDR3: CASSGVSNEKLFF. The CDR3 coding sequence is TGTGCCAGCAGCGGGGTCTCTAATGAAAAACTGTTTTTT.